A selection of T cell receptor beta chains follows, all from one sample in a study of lymphopenia after photon versus proton radiotherapy. Sequencing was performed with immunoSEQ multiplex PCR; in TCRdb, only in-frame clones are kept and a portion is missing. The sample has about 50,000 clones; more than 85% are singletons. The material sequenced was peripheral blood, taken from a patient treated with photon-based radiotherapy. These receptors all stem from a woman aged 40 to 50 with cholangiocarcinoma. Each CDR3 is given with its conserved first and last residue. D genes are given only for firm matches. Where a row states a size, it is once, few, many or the class of an expanded clone; other rows omit it.

V	J	D	size	DNA	CDR3
TRBV6-1	TRBJ1-6	.	.	TGTGCCAGCAGTGAATTTTCGTATCAGTCACCCCTCCACTTT	CASSEFSYQSPLHF
TRBV30	TRBJ2-3	TRBD2	.	TGTGCCTGGGGGACTAGCGGGAGCAGGTCAGATACGCAGTATTTT	CAWGTSGSRSDTQYF
TRBV6-5	TRBJ1-2	.	few	TGTGCCAGCACTACACAGGGTAGGGGTGGCTACACCTTC	CASTTQGRGGYTF
TRBV28	TRBJ1-1	TRBD1	few	TGTGCCAGCAGACCGACCCGGACAGGGGGCCGAGGATCCGAAGCTTTCTTT	CASRPTRTGGRGSEAFF
TRBV6-4	TRBJ1-1	.	.	TGTGCCAGCAGTCCATCGTTCGCCGGGACAGAAGCTTTCTTT	CASSPSFAGTEAFF
TRBV25-1	TRBJ2-3	.	.	TGTGCCAGCAGTGATGGCAGCGACTTCACAGATACGCAGTATTTT	CASSDGSDFTDTQYF
TRBV7-8	TRBJ1-2	.	.	TGTGCCAGCATCCGGGGGGCAGAGGCTAACTATGGCTACACCTTC	CASIRGAEANYGYTF
TRBV5-1	TRBJ1-1	.	.	TGCGCCAGCAGCTTGGGACCCCGGGGGACTGAAGCTTTCTTT	CASSLGPRGTEAFF
TRBV7-9	TRBJ2-3	.	.	TGTGCCAGCAGCTTAGATGGGGGAGATACGCAGTATTTT	CASSLDGGDTQYF
TRBV6-5	TRBJ2-3	TRBD2	.	TGTGCCAGCAGTTCCCCGACTAGCGGGGCAGATACGCAGTATTTT	CASSSPTSGADTQYF
TRBV28	TRBJ1-1	.	.	TGTGCCAGCAAACTGAACACTGAAGCTTTCTTT	CASKLNTEAFF
TRBV11-2	TRBJ1-2	.	.	TGTGCCAGCAGCTTAAGTCACTACAAATCTAACTATGGCTACACCTTC	CASSLSHYKSNYGYTF
TRBV18	TRBJ2-5	TRBD2	.	TGTGCCAGCTCACCACAATCGGGGAGGGAAGAGACCCAGTACTTC	CASSPQSGREETQYF
TRBV11-2	TRBJ2-7	TRBD1	.	TGTGCCAGCAGCTCCCGTGGACAGGGCTACGCCCACGAGCAGTACTTC	CASSSRGQGYAHEQYF
TRBV11-3	TRBJ2-3	TRBD2	.	TGTGCCAGCAGCATTACTAGCGGAAGCACAGATACGCAGTATTTT	CASSITSGSTDTQYF
TRBV13	TRBJ2-5	.	.	TGTGCCAGCAGCTTACGTCGCCTAGCAGAACAAGAGACCCAGTACTTC	CASSLRRLAEQETQYF
TRBV9	TRBJ2-3	.	.	TGTGCCAGCAGCGAACGGCCTTCTAGCACAGATACGCAGTATTTT	CASSERPSSTDTQYF
TRBV4-1	TRBJ2-2	.	.	TGCGCCAGCAGCCAAGAGGTGAACACCGGGGAGCTGTTTTTT	CASSQEVNTGELFF
TRBV7-2	TRBJ2-1	.	.	TGTGCCAGCCTTCCGGGACTTTTATACAATGAGCAGTTCTTC	CASLPGLLYNEQFF
TRBV9	TRBJ2-7	.	.	TGTGCCAGCAGCGTATCGTCAGGGCCCCCCGTCGAGCAGTACTTC	CASSVSSGPPVEQYF
TRBV2	TRBJ2-7	.	.	TGTGCCAGCAGTGAAGCATTGGCAAACTACGAGCAGTACTTC	CASSEALANYEQYF
TRBV30	TRBJ1-4	TRBD1	.	TGTGCCTGGAGCTTACCCACAGGGGGCACAGAAAAACTGTTTTTT	CAWSLPTGGTEKLFF
TRBV7-9	TRBJ1-2	TRBD1	.	TGTGCCAGCAGCTCCTCCTCGGGACAGATCTATGGCTACACCTTC	CASSSSSGQIYGYTF
TRBV9	TRBJ2-2	.	.	TGTGCAAGTGCCGGCGGGGAGCTGTTTTTT	CASAGGELFF
TRBV4-1	TRBJ1-5	.	.	TGCGCCAGCAGCCAAGATGAGCTAAGCGATCAGCCCCAGCATTTT	CASSQDELSDQPQHF
TRBV29-1	TRBJ2-5	TRBD2	.	TGCAGCGTCTTCCGGGACGGGGGGAAAGAGACCCAGTACTTC	CSVFRDGGKETQYF
TRBV28	TRBJ1-2	.	.	TGTGCCAGCAGCCAGGCGGGTCTCGGCTATGGCTACACCTTC	CASSQAGLGYGYTF
TRBV27	TRBJ2-1	TRBD2	once	TGTGCCAGCAGTTTTAGCGGGCTGCTCTACAATGAGCAGTTCTTC	CASSFSGLLYNEQFF
TRBV29-1	TRBJ2-7	TRBD1	.	TGCAGCGGAGGGACAGGCTACGAGCAGTACTTC	CSGGTGYEQYF
TRBV5-1	TRBJ2-7	TRBD1	.	TGCGCCAGCAGCTTTGGACAGGACAACTCCTACGAGCAGTACTTC	CASSFGQDNSYEQYF
TRBV11-2	TRBJ1-1	.	.	TGTGCCAGCAGCTTAGTTTTGGGCACTGAAGCTTTCTTT	CASSLVLGTEAFF
TRBV14	TRBJ2-1	TRBD2	.	TGTGCCAGCAGCCCCCCTGGACTAGCGGGAGTGAGCAATGAGCAGTTCTTC	CASSPPGLAGVSNEQFF
TRBV5-1	TRBJ2-7	TRBD2	.	TGCGCCAGCAGCTTGGCCACAGCGGGGGGCCCTGGTCGCGAGCAGTACTTC	CASSLATAGGPGREQYF
TRBV18	TRBJ1-2	.	.	TGTGCCAGCTCACCTCGGACTCCGGAGTATGGCTACACCTTC	CASSPRTPEYGYTF
TRBV7-9	TRBJ1-1	.	.	TGTGCCGGGGTGCTGGGGGCTGAAGCTTTCTTT	CAGVLGAEAFF
TRBV5-4	TRBJ2-2	.	.	TGTGCCAGCAGCTCCTCAGGTCTGAACACCGGGGAGCTGTTTTTT	CASSSSGLNTGELFF
TRBV18	TRBJ2-7	.	.	TGTGCCAGCTCACCACCGGACAGCCCCTACGAGCAGTACTTC	CASSPPDSPYEQYF
TRBV28	TRBJ2-2	.	.	TGTGCCAGCAGAGCCGTACAGGGGAACACCGGGGAGCTGTTTTTT	CASRAVQGNTGELFF
TRBV7-9	TRBJ1-4	.	.	TGTGCCAGCAGAGGAACACCCTCAACTAATGAAAAACTGTTTTTT	CASRGTPSTNEKLFF
TRBV30	TRBJ2-6	.	.	TGTGCCTGGAGTTTCAGCTCTGGGGCCAACGTCCTGACTTTC	CAWSFSSGANVLTF
TRBV7-9	TRBJ1-1	TRBD1	.	TGTGCCAGCAGCTTCCGACAGGGACATTTGGACACTGAAGCTTTCTTT	CASSFRQGHLDTEAFF
TRBV5-1	TRBJ2-3	TRBD1	.	TGCGCCAGCAGCCACAGGGGCGGCCTTCCCACAGATACGCAGTATTTT	CASSHRGGLPTDTQYF
TRBV28	TRBJ1-4	TRBD1	.	TGTGCCAGCAGTACTGCCGGGACAGGGATGAAACTGTTTTTT	CASSTAGTGMKLFF
TRBV5-5	TRBJ2-7	.	.	TGTGCCAGCAGCTTAAACAGATACGAGCAGTACTTC	CASSLNRYEQYF
TRBV6-6	TRBJ1-1	TRBD1	.	TGTGCCAGCAGTTCCCTGGGACAGCTACCAACCCCTGAAGCTTTCTTT	CASSSLGQLPTPEAFF
TRBV27	TRBJ1-5	.	once	TGTGCCAGCAGTTTATTCGGGACTCCCAATAGCAATCAGCCCCAGCATTTT	CASSLFGTPNSNQPQHF
TRBV30	TRBJ2-7	TRBD1	.	TGTGCCTGGAGTGGCGGACAGGGGACCTACGAGCAGTACTTC	CAWSGGQGTYEQYF
TRBV7-2	TRBJ2-3	TRBD2	.	TGTGCCAGCCTAGTAGCGGGGGGCACAGATACGCAGTATTTT	CASLVAGGTDTQYF
TRBV9	TRBJ2-3	TRBD2	.	TGTGCCAGCAGCGTTGGGATAGCGGGGGGCACAGATACGCAGTATTTT	CASSVGIAGGTDTQYF
TRBV7-9	TRBJ2-7	.	once	TGTGCCAGCAGCTTAATGCAGGGATCCGAGCAGTACTTC	CASSLMQGSEQYF
TRBV27	TRBJ2-3	TRBD2	.	TGTGCCAGCAGTTCACAGCGGGACACAGATACGCAGTATTTT	CASSSQRDTDTQYF
TRBV7-9	TRBJ1-1	.	.	TGTGCCAGCAGCCCAAAAATGAGGGGATCTGAAGCTTTCTTT	CASSPKMRGSEAFF
TRBV25-1	TRBJ1-1	.	.	TGTGCCAGCAGTGAAGGAGGCATGAACACTGAAGCTTTCTTT	CASSEGGMNTEAFF